Each of the 26 T cell receptor delta chains below was sequenced from the same sample in a study of γδ T cells in repeated Plasmodium falciparum infection. TCRdb re-analyzed the multiplex PCR reads via CATT. The sample includes around 89,000 delta-chain clones, 1.4% of them seen just once. Bulk repertoires came from Vgamma9/Vdelta2+ or Vdelta2-negative gammadelta T cells flow-sorted from PBMC. Sequenced input: gamma-delta T cells from blood. These receptors all stem from a pool of human donors (malaria-infected and uninfected, not separated).

This chain connects TRDV1 to TRDJ1; 9 bases line up with TRDD3. Germline matching of the DNA provided the J gene here, since TCRdb leaves it blank. Trimming at V came to 4 bases and at J to 0 bases, leaving 15 bases not matched to a gene. Germline CDR1 and CDR2: TSWWSYY and QGS. The CDR3 sequence is 19 residues long. In nucleotides, the CDR3 is TGTGCTCTTGGGGGAACAAACTACGTACTGGGGGACTACACCGATAAACTCATCTTT. This sequence encodes CALGGTNYVLGDYTDKLIF.

The CDR3 DNA sequence: TGTGCCTGTGACACACGACTGGGGGATACGACGGATTACACCGATAAACTCATCTTT. It yields the protein CACDTRLGDTTDYTDKLIF. The chain uses TRDV2 and TRDJ1, with TRDD3 matching over 13 bases. TCRdb carries no J gene annotation; the J gene was assigned here by matching the DNA with germline. This CDR3 contains 19 residues. From germline, CDR1 is GEAIGNYY and CDR2 EKD. V trimming: 1 base; J trimming: 0 bases; junction bases outside the gene matches: 10.

This clone has more than one count but fewer than ten. Translating this DNA gives a protein that differs at residue 11 from the TCRdb one, which belongs to a much larger clone; a read error is likely, and the protein shown is this translation. The V call is TRDV1, the J call TRDJ1, with 9 bases aligning to TRDD3. TCRdb offers no J gene call, so here the DNA was matched to germline to obtain one. V was pared by 3 bases and J by 0 bases, with 17 bases of the junction left unmatched. Germline CDR1 reads TSWWSYY; CDR2 reads QGS. The CDR3 length is 20 residues. As DNA, the CDR3 is TGTGCTCTTGGGGACCGGAGAGCTGGGGGATGCGAGTTGTACACCGATAAACTCATCTTT. Residues: CALGDRRAGGCELYTDKLIF.

This clone turned up a few times. TCRdb pairs this DNA with a much larger clone's protein that differs at residue 17, likely a read error; the protein shown was translated from the DNA. There is no J gene call, but TRDV1 is given as the V gene; TRDD3, the D gene given by the table, was not confirmed from the DNA. The CDR3 consists of 19 residues. Germline CDR1 reads TSWWSYY; CDR2 reads QGS. CDR3 residues: CALGGMPYWGIFGGDKPIF. CDR3 DNA sequence: TGTGCTCTTGGGGGTATGCCCTACTGGGGGATATTTGGCGGCGATAAACCCATCTTT.

This clone has more than one count but fewer than ten. This likely traces to a read error, being one base from a far larger clone. Distinct nucleotide sequences in the sample also encode this CDR3. The chain employs TRDV2 and TRDJ2; maybe TRDD3 (6 bases). TCRdb gives no J gene; it was assigned here by matching the DNA to germline. The CDR3 covers 16 residues. The germline gives CDR1 GEAIGNYY, CDR2 EKD. Trimming stripped 4 bases from V and 0 bases from J, with 14 bases between. The CDR3 DNA is TGTGCCTGTGATACGAAGGGGGAAGCTTTGACAGCACAACTCTTCTTT. Translation gives CACDTKGEALTAQLFF.

In regard to this clone: TCRdb's listed protein matches a much larger clone and diverges from this DNA's translation at residue 4, likely through a read error; the protein shown comes from the DNA. The chain joins TRDV2 to TRDJ1; TRDD3 matches at 8 bases. There are 18 residues in the CDR3. Germline lookup yields CDR1 GEAIGNYY and CDR2 EKD. CDR3 nucleotides: TGTGCCTGTGGCACCGTTTCTGGGGGAAGAACGCTATCAAATAAACTCATCTTT. As protein: CACGTVSGGRTLSNKLIF.

There are many counts of this clone. The chain has TRDV1 and TRDJ1, with 10 bases that match TRDD3. The germline CDR1 and CDR2 sequences are TSWWSYY and QGS. CDR3 length equals 21 residues. Germline trimming cut 0 bases from V and 1 base from J; bases unmatched to any gene: 17. The chain's CDR3 is CALGELGLWRRTGGFTDKLIF. The DNA for the CDR3 is TGTGCTCTTGGGGAACTAGGTCTTTGGCGGCGTACTGGGGGATTCACCGATAAACTCATCTTT.

As for this clone: Translating this DNA gives a protein that differs at residue 5 from the TCRdb one, which belongs to a much larger clone; a read error is likely, and the protein shown is this translation. The chain employs TRDV1 and TRDJ1, with D perhaps TRDD3 (6 bases). The V end was cut by 5 bases, the J end by 8 bases, with 27 bases between. CDR1 is TSWWSYY, CDR2 QGS, per germline. This CDR3 is 17 amino acids long. DNA of the CDR3: TGTGCTCTTGGGAAACGAACTGGGATTTTCGTTCAAACCAAACTCATCTTT. Translating gives CALGKRTGIFVQTKLIF.

The table lists this clone with a few counts. TCRdb has a much larger clone's protein, which differs at residue 5 from the translation of this DNA, likely because of a read error; what is shown is the protein translated from the DNA. This sequence joins TRDV1 and TRDJ1; D is undetermined. This CDR3 is built from 20 residues. Looked up from germline, CDR1 is TSWWSYY and CDR2 is QGS. V was trimmed by 5 bases and J by 3 bases, leaving 31 bases between them. The CDR3 loop reads CALGLISLALPRGDSDKLIF. In DNA, the CDR3 is TGTGCTCTTGGGCTTATCTCCCTGGCCCTCCCCCGAGGTGATTCCGATAAACTCATCTTT.

Details on this clone: The TCRdb protein, from a much larger clone, departs from this DNA's translation at residue 11, likely by read error; the protein shown derives from the DNA. This sequence joins TRDV2 and TRDJ1, with 13 positions matching TRDD3. TCRdb supplies no J gene; here it was assigned by aligning the nucleotide sequence to germline. Per germline, CDR1 GEAIGNYY and CDR2 EKD. V was clipped by 2 bases and J by 2 bases; unmatched bases: 19. There are 21 residues in the CDR3. The CDR3 DNA is TGTGCCTGTGACAGCAGACGACGGACGGGGGCACTGGGGGATACGACCGATAAACTCATCTTT. Residues: CACDSRRRTGALGDTTDKLIF.

This clone was counted between two and nine times. The protein in TCRdb stems from a much larger clone and differs at residue 5 from this DNA's translation, likely a read error; here the protein is translated from the DNA. The chain couples TRDV2 to TRDJ3; 9 nucleotides align to TRDD3. The J gene, not given by TCRdb, was assigned here from a germline match of the nucleotide sequence. CDR1 GEAIGNYY and CDR2 EKD come from the germline V gene. This CDR3 is built from 18 residues. J gave up 1 base and V 2 bases, and 5 bases lay outside the gene matches. DNA of the CDR3: TGTGCCTGTGACATCGGGGGATACTCGTCCTGGGACACCCGACAGATGTTTTTC. Translated: CACDIGGYSSWDTRQMFF.

The chain joins TRDV1 to TRDJ1, with 12 bases fitting TRDD3. Here the J gene came from matching the DNA to germline, since TCRdb omits it. Germline V lookup: CDR1 TSWWSYY, CDR2 QGS. The CDR3 length is 20 residues. V was clipped by 4 bases and J by 5 bases; unmatched bases: 20. CDR3 loop: CALGAPLPSWGIRDRDKLIF. CDR3 sequence (DNA): TGTGCTCTTGGGGCCCCCCTTCCTAGCTGGGGGATACGCGACCGTGATAAACTCATCTTT.

Points on this clone: The protein recorded in TCRdb matches a much larger clone and deviates from this DNA's translation at residue 10, suggesting a read error; the protein here is obtained by translating the DNA. The V and J genes are TRDV1 and TRDJ1; D gene ambiguous. Looked up from germline, CDR1 is TSWWSYY and CDR2 is QGS. V was clipped by 0 bases and J by 0 bases, with 26 bases between them. The CDR3 runs 21 residues. The CDR3 spells CALGELNRFPRYFKYTDKLIF. For the CDR3, the DNA is TGTGCTCTTGGGGAACTAAACCGATTCCCACGTTACTTCAAGTACACCGATAAACTCATCTTT.

As for this clone: For this DNA, TCRdb reports the protein of a much larger clone, which diverges at residue 20, most likely from a read error; the protein presented here is translated directly from the DNA. No J gene call was made, and the V gene is TRDV1; TRDD3 is taken as the D call from the table, unchecked against the DNA. The CDR3 has 22 amino acids. The germline CDR1 and CDR2 sequences are TSWWSYY and QGS. The CDR3 reads CALGELTFLRQHGYWGILSPIF. CDR3 DNA: TGTGCTCTTGGGGAACTAACCTTCCTACGTCAACACGGCTACTGGGGGATATTATCCCCCATCTTT.

About this clone: This DNA's translation differs at residue 15 from TCRdb's protein, which comes from a much larger clone; a read error is likely, and the protein shown is translated from the DNA. The chain is built from TRDV1 and TRDJ1, with 10 bases fitting TRDD3. The J gene, absent from TCRdb, was called here by matching the DNA to germline. The V segment lost 1 base and the J segment 3 bases; nucleotides outside the gene matches: 17. Germline values: CDR1 TSWWSYY, CDR2 QGS. The CDR3 runs to 20 residues. As DNA, the CDR3 is TGTGCTCTTGGGGAACCCTTCTTGTTAACTGGGGGATTATGGGCCGATAAACTCATCTTT. The encoded protein is CALGEPFLLTGGLWADKLIF.

Comments on this clone: TCRdb records a much larger clone's protein for this DNA, with a difference at residue 3 that likely arises from a read error; the protein given is the translation of the DNA. The chain couples TRDV3 to TRDJ1; 7 bases are shared with TRDD3. The CDR3 sequence is 16 residues long. Germline CDR1 is TVYSNPD and CDR2 is GDNSRS (reference sequence). The ends lost 4 bases at V and 1 base at J; junction bases unmatched: 15. CDR3 sequence reads: CACGRVWGRVTDKLIF. The CDR3 region has the DNA TGTGCCTGCGGCAGGGTCTGGGGGCGGGTCACCGATAAACTCATCTTT.

This clone was seen more than once but under ten times. One base separates it from a far larger clone, so it is likely a read error. This sample also contains other DNA sequences that code for the same CDR3. V gene TRDV1 combines with J gene TRDJ1; 13 bases are a match to TRDD3. CDR3 size: 23 residues. The V gene's germline CDR1 is TSWWSYY and CDR2 QGS. This chain's CDR3 is CALGEDRRIVLGDTLRYTDKLIF. The CDR3 nucleotides are TGCGCTCTTGGGGAAGATAGAAGAATTGTACTGGGGGATACGCTCCGATACACCGATAAACTCATCTTT.

This clone was found a few times. The protein that TCRdb holds for this DNA derives from a much larger clone and differs from the translated DNA at residue 7, which likely indicates a read error; the protein shown here is translated from the DNA. J is TRDJ1 and V is TRDV3; either TRDD2 or TRDD3 may fit D (5 bases each). There are 15 residues in the CDR3. The germline gives CDR1 TVYSNPD, CDR2 GDNSRS (reference sequence). Deletions cut 2 bases from V and 8 bases from J, with 24 bases between. The CDR3 sequence: CAFGSSHSHRGKLIF. CDR3 DNA sequence: TGTGCCTTTGGGTCTTCCCATTCCCATCGGGGGAAACTCATCTTT.

Notes on this clone: TCRdb's entry gives the protein of a much larger clone, which mismatches this DNA's translation at residue 11, likely from a read error; the protein reported here is translated from the DNA. V gene TRDV1 combines with J gene TRDJ1; TRDD3 matches 7 bases. Here the J gene came from matching the DNA to germline, since TCRdb omits it. Per germline, CDR1 TSWWSYY and CDR2 QGS. The ends lost 2 bases at V and 0 bases at J; junction bases unmatched: 15. The CDR3 loop spans 19 amino acids. In DNA form, the CDR3 reads TGTGCTCTTGGGGAAGGTCGGATCTGGGGGGTACGGTACACCGATAAACTCATCTTT. The encoded protein is CALGEGRIWGVRYTDKLIF.

Comment on this clone: This DNA's translation differs at residue 5 from TCRdb's protein, which comes from a much larger clone; a read error is likely, and the protein shown is translated from the DNA. The rearrangement uses TRDV1 and TRDJ1; D is perhaps TRDD3 (5 bases). In germline, CDR1 is TSWWSYY, CDR2 QGS. This CDR3 contains 17 residues. Trimming removed 5 bases from V and 1 base from J, with 20 bases in between. As DNA, the CDR3 is TGTGCTCTTGGGCATACAAAGTGGGGAGGTCTCACCGATAAACTCATCTTT. Amino acid sequence: CALGHTKWGGLTDKLIF.

This clone showed up just a few times. This DNA's translation differs at residue 5 from TCRdb's protein, which comes from a much larger clone; a read error is likely, and the protein shown is translated from the DNA. The chain carries TRDV1 and TRDJ1; D possibly matches TRDD2 or TRDD3 (9 bases each). Assignment of the J gene here rests on matching the DNA to germline, because TCRdb gives none. The germline V gene has CDR1 TSWWSYY and CDR2 QGS. The CDR3 loop spans 24 amino acids. V shed 4 bases and J shed 0 bases, with 39 bases lying between them. This chain's CDR3 is CALGGPPFLPPCTWGYEYTDKLIF. The CDR3 DNA sequence: TGTGCTCTTGGGGGACCCCCCTTCCTACCCCCGTGTACTTGGGGATACGAGTACACCGATAAACTCATCTTT.

This clone turned up a few times. TCRdb's listed protein matches a much larger clone and diverges from this DNA's translation at residue 19, likely through a read error; the protein shown comes from the DNA. This chain uses TRDV1 with TRDJ1; 12 nucleotides match TRDD3. Germline CDR1 is TSWWSYY and CDR2 is QGS. The length of the CDR3 is 25 residues. V lost 0 bases and J lost 0; bases outside the gene matches: 26. The CDR3: CALGELAAVPLTHWGIPSHTDKLIF. CDR3 coding DNA: TGTGCTCTTGGGGAACTAGCTGCGGTCCCTCTCACCCACTGGGGGATACCTTCCCACACCGATAAACTCATCTTT.

This clone was counted between two and nine times. TCRdb's listed protein matches a much larger clone and diverges from this DNA's translation at residue 4, likely through a read error; the protein shown comes from the DNA. J is TRDJ1 and V is TRDV2; no definite D call. Between the trimmed V and J ends, which lost 4 bases and 2 bases, there was a span of 13 bases. This CDR3 has 14 amino acids. Germline V CDR1 and CDR2: GEAIGNYY, EKD. CDR3 region: CACETVSGTDKLIF. The CDR3 DNA is TGTGCCTGTGAAACCGTTTCAGGGACCGATAAACTCATCTTT.

In its sample, this clone is medium-sized (0.01 to 0.1%). Other DNA sequences within the sample encode an identical CDR3. This chain links TRDV1 with TRDJ1; 13 bases are shared with TRDD3. V shed 3 bases and J 0 bases; nucleotides not matched to a gene: 16. In germline, CDR1 is TSWWSYY, CDR2 QGS. The CDR3 is made up of 21 amino acids. Here the CDR3 reads CALGDLDGTGGYVIYTDKLIF. CDR3 in DNA: TGTGCTCTTGGGGATCTGGACGGTACTGGGGGATACGTCATATACACCGATAAACTCATCTTT.

This clone was seen a few times. The protein given by TCRdb reflects a much larger clone and differs at residue 5 from this DNA's translation, likely from a read error; the protein shown is the DNA's translation. The chain combines TRDV1 with TRDJ1; either TRDD2 or TRDD3 may fit D (7 bases each). Here the J gene was assigned by germline matching of the DNA, as TCRdb has none. CDR1 TSWWSYY and CDR2 QGS come from the germline V gene. The CDR3 runs 27 residues. The CDR3 here is CALGKLPVPTSSFYLGAIWGYTDKLIF. The CDR3 coding sequence is TGTGCTCTTGGGAAACTACCTGTTCCTACGTCTTCATTCTACCTGGGGGCGATTTGGGGTTACACCGATAAACTCATCTTT.

This clone has just a few counts. A far larger clone is one base from this, pointing to a likely read error. The identical CDR3 is also encoded by other nucleotide sequences in the sample. The V gene reported is TRDV1; the J gene is uncalled; the DNA was not compared with TRDD3, the D call given in the table. The CDR3 extends over 22 amino acids. Germline lookup yields CDR1 TSWWSYY and CDR2 QGS. CDR3: CALGEFTRLPTYWGITGDKLIF. Written as DNA, the CDR3 is TGTGCTCTTGGGGAATTTACGCGTCTTCCTACTTATTGGGGGATAACAGGCGATAAACTCATCTTC.